This T cell receptor (beta chain) emerged from a study of blood T cells in healthy people across ages. This CDR3 contains 14 residues. The V end was cut by 2 bases, the J end by 0 bases, with 4 bases between. Per the germline V gene, CDR1 is SNHLY and CDR2 is FYNNEI. The sample holds many counts of this clonotype. The second PCR ran roughly 6 to 11 cycles with a sample-barcoded 5' primer and J-beta primers. MiXCR, run by TCRdb on the 5' RACE reads, gives a single entry per CDR3 protein. The repertoire has more than 750,000 distinct CDR3 sequences, just under 30% of them found once; the top ten carry 10%. The same specimen was also included in a second study, on T cells of mothers and their children.

The specimen was blood. V is TRBV2 and J is TRBJ2-2; no definite D call. The sequence came from a woman between 35 and 50 years old in good health. In DNA form, the CDR3 reads TGTGCCAGCAGTGAAACCTCGAACACCGGGGAGCTGTTTTTT. Residues: CASSETSNTGELFF.